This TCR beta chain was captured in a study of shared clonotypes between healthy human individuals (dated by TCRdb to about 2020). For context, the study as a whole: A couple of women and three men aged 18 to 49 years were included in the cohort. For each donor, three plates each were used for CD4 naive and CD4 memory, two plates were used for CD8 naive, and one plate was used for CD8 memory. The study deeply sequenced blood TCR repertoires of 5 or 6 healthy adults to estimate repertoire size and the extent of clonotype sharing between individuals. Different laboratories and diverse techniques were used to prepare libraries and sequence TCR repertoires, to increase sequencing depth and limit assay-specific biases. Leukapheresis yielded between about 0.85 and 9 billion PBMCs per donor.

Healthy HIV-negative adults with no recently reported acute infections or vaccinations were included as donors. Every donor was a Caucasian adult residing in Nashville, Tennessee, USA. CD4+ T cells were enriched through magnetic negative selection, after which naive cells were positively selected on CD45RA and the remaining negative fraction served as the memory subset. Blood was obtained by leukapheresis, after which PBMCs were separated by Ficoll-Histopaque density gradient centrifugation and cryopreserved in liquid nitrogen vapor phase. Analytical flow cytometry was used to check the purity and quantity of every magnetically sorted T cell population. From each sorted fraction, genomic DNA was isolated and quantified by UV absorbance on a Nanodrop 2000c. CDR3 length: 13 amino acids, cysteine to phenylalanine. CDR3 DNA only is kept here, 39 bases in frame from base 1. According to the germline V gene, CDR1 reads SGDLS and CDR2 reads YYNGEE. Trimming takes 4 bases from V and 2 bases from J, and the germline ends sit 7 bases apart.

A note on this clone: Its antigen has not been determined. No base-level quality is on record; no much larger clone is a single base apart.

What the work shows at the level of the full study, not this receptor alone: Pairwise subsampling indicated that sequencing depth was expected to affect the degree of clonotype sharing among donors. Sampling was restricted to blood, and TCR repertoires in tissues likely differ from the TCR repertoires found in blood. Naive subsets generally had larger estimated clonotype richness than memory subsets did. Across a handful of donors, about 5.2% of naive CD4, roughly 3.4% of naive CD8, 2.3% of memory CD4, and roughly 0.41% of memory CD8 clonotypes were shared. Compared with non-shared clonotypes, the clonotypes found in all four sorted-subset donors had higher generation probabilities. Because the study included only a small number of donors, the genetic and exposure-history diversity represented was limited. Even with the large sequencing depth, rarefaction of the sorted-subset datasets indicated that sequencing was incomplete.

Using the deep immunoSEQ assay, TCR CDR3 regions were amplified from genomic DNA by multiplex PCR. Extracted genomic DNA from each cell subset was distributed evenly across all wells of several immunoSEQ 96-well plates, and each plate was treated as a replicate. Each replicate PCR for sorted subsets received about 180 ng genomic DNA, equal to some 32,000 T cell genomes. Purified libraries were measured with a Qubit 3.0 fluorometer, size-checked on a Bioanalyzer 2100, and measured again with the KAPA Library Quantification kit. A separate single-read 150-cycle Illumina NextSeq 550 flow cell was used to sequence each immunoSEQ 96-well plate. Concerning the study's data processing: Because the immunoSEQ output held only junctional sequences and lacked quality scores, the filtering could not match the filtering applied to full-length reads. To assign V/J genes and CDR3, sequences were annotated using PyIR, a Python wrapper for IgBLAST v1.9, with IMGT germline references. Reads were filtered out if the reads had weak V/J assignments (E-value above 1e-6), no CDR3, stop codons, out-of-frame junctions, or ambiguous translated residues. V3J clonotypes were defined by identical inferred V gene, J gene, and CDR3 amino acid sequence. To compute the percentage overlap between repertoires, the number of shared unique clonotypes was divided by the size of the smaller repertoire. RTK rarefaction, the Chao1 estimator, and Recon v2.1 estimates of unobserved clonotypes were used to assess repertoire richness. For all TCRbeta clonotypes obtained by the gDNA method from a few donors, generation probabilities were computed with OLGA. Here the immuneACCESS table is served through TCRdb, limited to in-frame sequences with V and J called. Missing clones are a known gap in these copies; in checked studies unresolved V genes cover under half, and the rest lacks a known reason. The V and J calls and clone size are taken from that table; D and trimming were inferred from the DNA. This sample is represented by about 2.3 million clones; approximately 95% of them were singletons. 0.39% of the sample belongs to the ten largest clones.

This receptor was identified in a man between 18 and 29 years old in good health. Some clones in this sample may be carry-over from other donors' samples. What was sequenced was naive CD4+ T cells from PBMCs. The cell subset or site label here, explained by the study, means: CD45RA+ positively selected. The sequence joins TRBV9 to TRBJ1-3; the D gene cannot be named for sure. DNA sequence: TGTGCCAGCAGCTTGGGAACTGGAAACACCATATATTTT. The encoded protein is CASSLGTGNTIYF.